The 31 T cell receptor beta chains presented below share a single source sample, sequenced in a study of T-cell reconstitution after alpha-beta-depleted transplantation in children. Library preparation (for TCRbeta) was performed with unique molecular identifiers. In TCRdb, the PCR reads were re-called with MiXCR into one record per CDR3 protein. The table has fewer than 350,000 distinct CDR3 sequences, roughly 12% seen once. The specimen was peripheral blood, collected 180 days after TCRalphabeta/CD19-depleted stem cell transplant. The receptors originated from a male patient under 10 years old who had a stem cell transplant for chronic granulomatous disease, so the T cells may come from the graft donor.

The chain combines TRBV15 with TRBJ2-7; D may be TRBD1 (6 bases). There are 16 residues in the CDR3. Looked up from germline, CDR1 is LNHNV and CDR2 is YYDKDF (reference sequence). Trimming left V 1 base short and J 1 base short, with 14 bases between. The chain's CDR3 is CATSRGRSGTSYEQYF. CDR3 coding DNA: TGTGCCACCAGCAGAGGACGTTCAGGGACATCCTACGAGCAGTACTTC.

This clonotype was recorded at least ten times. This chain links TRBV5-5 with TRBJ1-2, with D perhaps matching TRBD1 (6 bases). This CDR3 comprises 15 residues. Between the trimmed V and J ends, which lost 4 bases and 0 bases, there was a span of 13 bases. Germline assignment: CDR1 SGHKS and CDR2 YYEKEE (reference sequence). The DNA of the CDR3 is TGTGCCAGCAGCCTACGGACAGATACTAACTATGGCTACACCTTC. This codes for CASSLRTDTNYGYTF.

This clonotype has ten or more counts. This chain links TRBV7-2 with TRBJ2-3; D gene unclear. Germline CDR1 is SGHTA and CDR2 is FQGNSA. The CDR3 has 14 amino acids. The V and J ends lost 1 base and 2 bases respectively, with 7 bases between them. DNA of the CDR3: TGTGCCAGCAGCTTAGGCACTCTCACAGATACGCAGTATTTT. It codes for CASSLGTLTDTQYF.

This clonotype has a count of ten or more. This chain joins TRBV19 and TRBJ1-4; D is unclear. The ends were cut back, 3 bases at V and 0 bases at J, with 8 bases in the middle. The CDR3 spans 15 residues. From germline, CDR1 is LNHDA and CDR2 SQIVND (reference sequence). The CDR3 region is CASSMSAATNEKLFF. For the CDR3, the DNA is TGTGCCAGTAGTATGTCGGCTGCAACTAATGAAAAACTGTTTTTT. Full variable domain (outside the CDR3, taken from reference TRBV19 and TRBJ1-4): DGGITQSPKYLFRKEGQNVTLSCEQNLNHDAMYWYRQDPGQGLRLIYYSQIVNDFQKGDIAEGYSVSREKKESFPLTVTSAQKNPTAFYLCASSMSAATNEKLFFGSGTQLSVL.

In the case of this clonotype: The junction and the germline gene differ at one end; a read error may be behind it. The V and J genes are TRBV5-4 and TRBJ2-1; D gene ambiguous. Germline lookup yields CDR1 SGHNT and CDR2 YYREEE (reference sequence). The CDR3 is 12 residues long. The CDR3 spells CTSSILFGEQFF. In DNA, the CDR3 is TGTACCAGCAGCATCCTTTTCGGGGAGCAGTTCTTC.

Regarding this clonotype: A much bigger clone sits one base away, suggesting this may be a read error. The CDR3 here is CASSLFGTESRELFF. CDR3 DNA sequence: TGTGCCAGCAGCCTATTCGGGACGGAGTCTAGAGAGCTGTTTTTT. V is TRBV9 and J is TRBJ2-2; D may correspond to TRBD1 or TRBD2 (5 bases each). The V end lost 4 bases, the J end lost 11 bases, and 21 bases lay between the germline ends. Germline V lookup: CDR1 SGDLS, CDR2 YYNGEE. This CDR3 is 15 amino acids long.

Regarding this clonotype: This sequence may be a read error, since a much larger clone differs from it by one base. In DNA form, the CDR3 reads TGTGCCAGCAGCTTAGCCACGAGGCGGGATCATATCACAGATACGCCGTATTTT. Residues: CASSLATRRDHITDTPYF. The chain is built from TRBV7-2 and TRBJ2-3, with D possibly TRBD2 on 6 matching bases. The CDR3 contains 18 residues. Germline V gene data show CDR1 as SGHTA and CDR2 as FQGNSA.

This clonotype was seen repeatedly, ten times or more. The V and J genes are TRBV7-8 and TRBJ2-1; 7 nucleotides match TRBD2. The CDR3 covers 15 residues. The germline V gene has CDR1 SGHVS and CDR2 FQNEAQ. The ends lost 2 bases at V and 5 bases at J; junction bases unmatched: 6. CDR3 protein: CASSLKWLADNEQFF. The CDR3 coding sequence is TGTGCCAGCAGCTTAAAATGGCTAGCGGACAATGAGCAGTTCTTC. The full variable domain, its missing parts supplied by reference TRBV7-8 and TRBJ2-1, is GAGVSQSPRYKVAKRGQDVALRCDPISGHVSLFWYQQALGQGPEFLTYFQNEAQLDKSGLPSDRFFAERPEGSVSTLKIQRTQQEDSAVYLCASSLKWLADNEQFFGPGTRLTVL.

This clonotype was detected many times. The chain is built from TRBV7-2 and TRBJ2-5; possibly TRBD2 for D (7 bases). V was pared by 4 bases and J by 5 bases, with 14 bases between. CDR3 length equals 14 residues. CDR1 and CDR2 (germline): SGHTA, FQGNSA. CDR3 sequence reads: CASSWGGPLETQYF. The CDR3 nucleotides read TGTGCCAGCAGCTGGGGGGGCCCCCTGGAGACCCAGTACTTC.

This clonotype has ten or more counts. One end of the junction fails to match germline, which may point to a read error. This chain connects TRBV7-8 to TRBJ1-1; D remains unclear. The CDR3 runs 15 residues. In germline, CDR1 is SGHVS, CDR2 FQNEAQ. In DNA, the CDR3 is TGCGCCAGCAGCTTGGCGGCAAGCATGAACACTGAAGCTTTCTTT. Its translation is CASSLAASMNTEAFF.

This clonotype was found many times. The rearrangement joins TRBV12-3 or TRBV12-4 to TRBJ1-2, with TRBD1 matching 8 bases. The V and J ends lost 5 bases and 2 bases, in that order; junction bases with no gene match: 4. The CDR3 length is 14 residues. This CDR3 reads CASSQTGANYGYTF. The DNA for the CDR3 is TGTGCCAGCAGTCAGACAGGGGCGAACTATGGCTACACCTTC.

This clonotype was observed at least ten times. V gene TRBV7-2 combines with J gene TRBJ1-1, with 7 bases identical to TRBD1. The CDR3 extends over 13 amino acids. With V trimmed by 5 bases and J by 10 bases, 10 bases remained unmatched. In germline, CDR1 is SGHTA, CDR2 FQGNSA. CDR3 region: CASSATGLIRAFF. The CDR3 DNA is TGTGCCAGCAGCGCGACAGGGTTGATCAGAGCTTTCTTT.

Ten or more counts support this clonotype. The chain couples TRBV20-1 to TRBJ2-7; TRBD2 matches 10 bases. The V gene's germline CDR1 is DFQATT and CDR2 SNEGSKA (reference sequence). V trimming: 6 bases; J trimming: 4 bases; junction bases outside the gene matches: 9. This CDR3 spans 14 amino acids. The CDR3 loop reads CSASTSGNLYEQYF. The CDR3 nucleotides are TGCAGTGCAAGTACTAGCGGGAATTTGTACGAGCAGTACTTC.

The sample holds many counts of this clonotype. The chain employs TRBV7-2 and TRBJ2-1; 15 positions agree with TRBD2. CDR3 length: 15 residues. Losses at the gene ends were 5 bases for V and 15 bases for J; bases not matched to a gene: 11. Germline loops: CDR1 SGHTA, CDR2 FQGNSA. The CDR3 region is CASSLWTSGRARLFF. Written as DNA, the CDR3 is TGTGCCAGCAGCCTCTGGACTAGCGGGAGGGCAAGGCTGTTCTTC.

This clonotype was seen repeatedly, ten times or more. The chain joins TRBV27 to TRBJ2-5, with a tentative D call TRBD2 (5 bases). Germline V gene data show CDR1 as MNHEY and CDR2 as SMNVEV (reference sequence). This CDR3 is built from 14 residues. V was cut by 4 bases and J by 5 bases, with 14 bases left in between. The CDR3 nucleotides are TGTGCCAGCAGTTCTAGCCCTATCCGGGAGACCCAGTACTTC. Translation: CASSSSPIRETQYF.

There are many counts of this clonotype. This rearrangement joins TRBV20-1 to TRBJ2-1; D gene ambiguous. Germline CDR1 and CDR2: DFQATT and SNEGSKA (reference sequence). CDR3 length equals 14 residues. The V gene lost 4 bases and the J gene lost 7 bases, with 17 bases spanning the gap. CDR3 region: CSANLIPLENEQFF. CDR3 nucleotide sequence: TGCAGTGCTAATCTAATCCCCCTCGAAAATGAGCAGTTCTTC.

In this sample, this clonotype turned up many times. The rearrangement joins TRBV20-1 to TRBJ2-5, with no clear D. This CDR3 has 12 residues. Trimming took off 6 bases at V and 2 bases at J, with 10 bases between the two ends. CDR1 and CDR2 (germline): DFQATT, SNEGSKA (reference sequence). The CDR3 nucleotides are TGCAGTGCCCCTCCCGGACAAGAGACCCAGTACTTC. It specifies CSAPPGQETQYF.

This clonotype has at least ten counts. The chain recombines TRBV15 with TRBJ2-1, with D unclear. This CDR3 has 15 amino acids. Germline values: CDR1 LNHNV, CDR2 YYDKDF (reference sequence). V was pared by 4 bases and J by 4 bases, with 14 bases between. Here the CDR3 DNA reads TGTGCCACCAGCACCACGTGGGATCCTTACAATGAGCAGTTCTTC. It yields the protein CATSTTWDPYNEQFF. The whole variable domain, filled in from reference TRBV15 and TRBJ2-1, reads DAMVIQNPRYQVTQFGKPVTLSCSQTLNHNVMYWYQQKSSQAPKLLFHYYDKDFNNEADTPDNFQSRRPNTSFCFLDIRSPGLGDTAMYLCATSTTWDPYNEQFFGPGTRLTVL.

Ten or more counts support this clonotype. J is TRBJ2-7 and V is TRBV6-5; 9 positions match TRBD2. Losses at the gene ends were 6 bases for V and 7 bases for J; bases not matched to a gene: 13. CDR3 size: 15 residues. Germline CDR1 and CDR2: MNHEY and SVGAGI. The DNA for the CDR3 is TGTGCCAGCAGCCTGGGACTAGCAGGGGCCCGGGAGCAGTACTTC. This encodes CASSLGLAGAREQYF.

A word on this clonotype: A much larger clone differs by one base, so this may be a read error. The chain combines TRBV15 with TRBJ2-7; 9 nucleotides line up with TRBD1. This CDR3 has 15 residues. The germline V gene has CDR1 LNHNV and CDR2 YYDKDF (reference sequence). The ends lost 4 bases at V and 2 bases at J; junction bases unmatched: 6. CDR3 sequence reads: CATSTTRTGAYEQYF. Written as DNA, the CDR3 is TGTGCCACCAGCACCACCAGGACAGGGGCCTACGAGCAGTACTTC.

At least ten counts were recorded for this clonotype. The V and J genes are TRBV5-1 and TRBJ2-3; D is possibly TRBD1 (6 bases). In germline, CDR1 is SGHRS, CDR2 YFSETQ. The CDR3 contains 13 residues. Trimming pared 5 bases from V and 3 bases from J, leaving 10 bases between. The CDR3 loop reads CASSPTGTDTQYF. The CDR3 DNA reads TGCGCCAGCAGTCCTACAGGGACAGATACGCAGTATTTT.

This clonotype was recorded a few times. J is TRBJ2-3 and V is TRBV12-3 or TRBV12-4; 11 bases are a match to TRBD2. The CDR3 consists of 17 residues. V lost 3 bases and J lost 1; bases outside the gene matches: 6. CDR3 sequence reads: CASSFSLAGDGTDTQYF. In nucleotides, the CDR3 is TGTGCCAGCAGTTTTTCACTAGCGGGGGATGGCACAGATACGCAGTATTTT.

There are many counts of this clonotype. This chain links TRBV7-8 with TRBJ2-7, with TRBD2 matching 8 bases. The CDR3 is 20 residues long. Losses at the gene ends were 2 bases for V and 6 bases for J; bases not matched to a gene: 24. CDR1 and CDR2 (germline): SGHVS, FQNEAQ. The CDR3 protein is CASSLSRVGTRGGTVAEQYF. CDR3 DNA sequence: TGTGCCAGCAGCTTAAGTCGGGTTGGGACTAGGGGCGGAACGGTTGCCGAGCAGTACTTC.

This clonotype occurred many times. This sequence joins TRBV4-3 and TRBJ1-2, with 10 bases identical to TRBD1. The germline CDR1 and CDR2 sequences are LGHNA and YSLEER. CDR3 length: 17 amino acids. V gave up 0 bases and J gave up 4 bases; unmatched junction bases: 8. CDR3 sequence reads: CASSQDQPGTGVYGYTF. CDR3 coding DNA: TGCGCCAGCAGCCAAGATCAACCCGGGACAGGGGTCTATGGCTACACCTTC.

This clonotype was recorded at least ten times. The chain joins TRBV15 to TRBJ2-1; D uncertain. The ends were cut back, 0 bases at V and 8 bases at J, with 14 bases in the middle. Germline V gives CDR1 LNHNV, CDR2 YYDKDF (reference sequence). CDR3 length: 15 residues. CDR3 sequence (DNA): TGTGCCACCAGCAGAGAGGCCAATGCGTGGGATGAGCAGTTCTTC. Its translation: CATSREANAWDEQFF. Based on the CDR3 plus reference TRBV15 and TRBJ2-1, the full variable domain is DAMVIQNPRYQVTQFGKPVTLSCSQTLNHNVMYWYQQKSSQAPKLLFHYYDKDFNNEADTPDNFQSRRPNTSFCFLDIRSPGLGDTAMYLCATSREANAWDEQFFGPGTRLTVL.

This clonotype was found many times. The V gene is TRBV20-1, the J gene TRBJ1-5; D is unclear. The CDR3 is 13 residues long. V was cut by 6 bases and J by 2 bases, with 11 bases left in between. Germline lookup yields CDR1 DFQATT and CDR2 SNEGSKA (reference sequence). The CDR3 DNA reads as TGCAGTGCAAACAGTGATCGCAATCAGCCCCAGCATTTT. Protein: CSANSDRNQPQHF.

This clonotype occurred many times. The chain joins TRBV28 to TRBJ1-5; TRBD1 agrees at 10 bases. This CDR3 spans 16 amino acids. From germline, CDR1 is MDHEN and CDR2 SYDVKM. Trimming took 4 bases from V and 5 from J; bases not matched to a gene: 8. CDR3 loop: CASSSPDRGLDQPQHF. The DNA of the CDR3 is TGTGCCAGCAGTTCCCCAGACAGGGGGCTCGATCAGCCCCAGCATTTT.

The sample holds many counts of this clonotype. This chain uses TRBV5-1 with TRBJ1-1; D is ambiguous. The CDR3 loop spans 15 amino acids. Germline CDR1 SGHRS, CDR2 YFSETQ. V was clipped by 2 bases and J by 3 bases, with 14 bases between them. CDR3 loop: CASSLGRNWDTEAFF. In nucleotides, the CDR3 is TGCGCCAGCAGCTTAGGACGTAATTGGGACACTGAAGCTTTCTTT.

In regard to this clonotype: With a much larger clone just one base away, this may be a read error. The V and J genes are TRBV12-3 or TRBV12-4 and TRBJ2-3, with D possibly matching TRBD1 (5 bases). V lost 10 bases and J lost 3, with 8 bases in between. The CDR3 runs to 11 residues. Here the CDR3 DNA reads TGTGCCATCAGGGAAACAGATACGCAGTATTTT. Its translation: CAIRETDTQYF.

This clonotype was observed many times. This chain links TRBV3-1 with TRBJ2-7, with D possibly being TRBD1 (5 bases). This CDR3 contains 16 residues. V was cut by 2 bases and J by 5 bases, with 19 bases left in between. Germline loops: CDR1 LGHDT, CDR2 YNNKEL (reference sequence). The CDR3 coding sequence is TGTGCCAGCAGCCAACTGCCGACAAAGTCCAGGGACGAGCAGTACTTC. Protein product: CASSQLPTKSRDEQYF.

This clonotype was observed at least ten times. The V call is TRBV5-6, the J call TRBJ2-5, with 9 bases matching TRBD1. The V and J ends lost 4 bases and 4 bases, in that order; junction bases with no gene match: 5. This CDR3 is built from 14 residues. The germline V gene encodes CDR1 SGHDT and CDR2 YYEEEE. The CDR3 DNA follows: TGTGCCAGCAGCCTGGGGACAGGGCGAGAGACCCAGTACTTC. The encoded protein is CASSLGTGRETQYF.